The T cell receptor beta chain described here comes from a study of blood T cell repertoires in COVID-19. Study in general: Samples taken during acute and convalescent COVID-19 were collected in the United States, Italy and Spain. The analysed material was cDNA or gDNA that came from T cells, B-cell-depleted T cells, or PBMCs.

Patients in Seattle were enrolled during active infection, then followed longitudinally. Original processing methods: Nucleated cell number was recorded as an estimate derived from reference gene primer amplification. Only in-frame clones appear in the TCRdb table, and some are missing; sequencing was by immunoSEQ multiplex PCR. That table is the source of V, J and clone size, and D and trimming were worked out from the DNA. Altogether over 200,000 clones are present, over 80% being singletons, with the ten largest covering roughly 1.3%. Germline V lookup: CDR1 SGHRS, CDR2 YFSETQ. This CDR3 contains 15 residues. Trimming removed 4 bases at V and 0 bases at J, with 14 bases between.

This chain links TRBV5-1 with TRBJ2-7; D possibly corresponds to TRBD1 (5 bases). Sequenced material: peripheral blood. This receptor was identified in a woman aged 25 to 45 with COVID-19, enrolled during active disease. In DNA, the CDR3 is TGCGCCAGCAGCCCCCTCACAGGATCCTCCTACGAGCAGTACTTC. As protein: CASSPLTGSSYEQYF.